The rows below give T cell receptor beta chains drawn from one sample of a study of metastatic and nonmetastatic thyroid tumors. TCRdb redid the clone calls on the PCR reads using MiXCR. The sample holds about 16,000 clones; almost 35% are singletons and the top ten take roughly 7%. The specimen sequenced was tumor tissue. These receptors were taken from a female donor with papillary thyroid cancer or a benign thyroid nodule (not recorded which). Some clones in this sample may be carry-over from other donors' samples. Each CDR3 is given with its conserved first and last residue. The D gene is left open where the match is weak. Clone size is not always given. Where it is, it says once, few, many or a class for expanded clones.

TRBV2,few,TRBD1,TRBJ2-2,CASSRDRGGTGELFF,TGTGCCAGCAGTAGGGACAGGGGTGGCACCGGGGAGCTGTTTTTT
TRBV6-5,medium-sized,NA,TRBJ2-7,CASSYRGESSYEQYF,TGTGCCAGCAGTTACAGGGGCGAATCCTCCTACGAGCAGTACTTC
TRBV7-2,NA,TRBD1,TRBJ1-2,CASSSGGQGGYCYTF,TGTGCCAGCAGCTCAGGGGGGCAGGGAGGCTATTGCTACACCTTC
TRBV28,NA,NA,TRBJ1-1,CASSPFEGRNTEAFF,TGTGCCAGCAGCCCTTTCGAGGGACGGAACACTGAAGCTTTCTTT
TRBV19,NA,NA,TRBJ1-5,CASKTTGASNQPQHF,TGTGCCAGCAAGACGACCGGGGCAAGCAATCAGCCCCAGCATTTT
TRBV19,NA,TRBD2,TRBJ2-1,CASSPGARGGGEQFF,TGTGCCAGTAGTCCCGGGGCCCGGGGGGGCGGGGAGCAGTTCTTC
TRBV11-2,NA,TRBD2,TRBJ2-7,CASSILAVGTYEQYF,TGTGCCAGCAGCATACTAGCGGTGGGGACCTACGAGCAGTACTTC
TRBV28,few,TRBD2,TRBJ2-5,CASSLFGRAITHQETQYF,TGTGCCAGCAGTTTATTCGGGAGGGCGATTACTCACCAAGAGACCCAGTACTTC
TRBV2,many,NA,TRBJ1-1,CASSAQGNTEAFF,TGTGCCAGCAGTGCCCAGGGAAACACTGAAGCTTTCTTT
TRBV30,NA,NA,TRBJ1-2,CAWSSQEIYGYTF,TGTGCCTGGAGTTCTCAGGAGATATATGGCTACACCTTC
TRBV30,few,NA,TRBJ2-2,CAWSVRDAGELFF,TGTGCCTGGAGTGTACGGGATGCCGGGGAGCTGTTTTTT
TRBV12-3/TRBV12-4,few,NA,TRBJ2-7,CASSRVREGTRSSYEQYF,TGTGCCAGCAGCCGCGTCCGTGAAGGGACCAGGAGCTCCTACGAGCAGTACTTC
TRBV4-2,many,TRBD2,TRBJ2-7,CASSQEGSLSGGGYEQYF,TGTGCCAGCAGCCAAGAGGGGAGCTTAAGCGGGGGGGGATACGAGCAGTACTTC
TRBV2,medium-sized,NA,TRBJ2-5,CASSVDRKGQETQYF,TGTGCCAGCAGTGTAGACAGGAAGGGGCAAGAGACCCAGTACTTC
TRBV11-2,NA,NA,TRBJ2-1,CASSGNREKSYNEQFF,TGTGCCAGCAGCGGGAACAGGGAAAAGTCCTACAATGAGCAGTTCTTC
TRBV20-1,once,TRBD2,TRBJ2-7,CSASGGLAALQEYF,TGCAGTGCTAGTGGAGGGCTAGCGGCCTTACAGGAGTACTTC
TRBV6-1,medium-sized,NA,TRBJ1-5,CASSVDSENQPQHF,TGTGCCAGCAGTGTGGACAGCGAAAATCAGCCCCAGCATTTT
TRBV5-1,once,TRBD2,TRBJ2-1,CASSLEPSGQSSYNEQFF,TGCGCCAGCAGCTTGGAGCCTAGCGGGCAGAGCTCCTACAATGAGCAGTTCTTC
TRBV7-9,NA,NA,TRBJ2-6,CASSLGGANVLTF,TGTGCCAGCAGCTTAGGTGGGGCCAACGTCCTGACTTTC
TRBV6-2/TRBV6-3,NA,TRBD2,TRBJ2-3,CASSYSPSGRSTDTQYF,TGTGCCAGCAGTTACTCGCCTAGCGGGAGAAGCACAGATACGCAGTATTTT
TRBV11-3,medium-sized,NA,TRBJ2-3,CASSFTGYDTQYF,TGTGCCAGCAGCTTTACAGGGTACGATACGCAGTATTTT
TRBV6-1,few,TRBD1,TRBJ2-2,CASRGQGVSGELFF,TGTGCCAGCCGCGGACAGGGAGTTTCGGGGGAGCTGTTTTTT
TRBV5-1,NA,NA,TRBJ2-7,CASSPDGAYEQYF,TGCGCCAGCAGCCCTGACGGCGCCTACGAGCAGTACTTC